A single sample gave rise to the 27 T cell receptor beta chains below, sequenced in a study of T cell repertoires in cytomegalovirus infection. MiXCR, run by TCRdb on the reads, gives a single entry per CDR3 protein. In the table there are 450,000 to 550,000 distinct CDR3 sequences, about two fifths of which are singletons. No cognate antigen is known for these TCRs. The sample was cultured PBMCs, taken from culture after CMV antigen stimulation. All receptors derive from a human donor in good health (CMV status not recorded). Some clones in this sample may be carry-over from other donors' samples.

This clonotype was seen more than once but under ten times. This sequence joins TRBV28 and TRBJ2-7; 7 bases align to TRBD2. Germline lookup yields CDR1 MDHEN and CDR2 SYDVKM. This CDR3 contains 16 residues. J gave up 2 bases and V 6 bases, and 13 bases lay outside the gene matches. The chain's CDR3 is CASSTPGGDTTYEQYF. CDR3 nucleotide sequence: TGTGCCAGCAGCACGCCGGGGGGAGACACGACCTACGAGCAGTACTTC.

This clonotype has at least ten counts. The chain couples TRBV7-2 to TRBJ1-2, with D hard to call. Germline CDR1 and CDR2: SGHTA and FQGNSA. Trimming shortened V by 1 base and J by 4 bases, and 10 bases separated the two germline ends. This CDR3 is 14 amino acids long. The CDR3 DNA sequence: TGTGCCAGCAGCTTAGAACACGTCGCCTATGGCTACACCTTC. Its translation is CASSLEHVAYGYTF.

This clonotype was observed a handful of times. The rearrangement joins TRBV7-8 to TRBJ2-3; possibly TRBD2 for D (5 bases). The CDR3 is 13 residues long. Deletions cut 6 bases from V and 2 bases from J, with 9 bases between. CDR1 is SGHVS, CDR2 FQNEAQ, per germline. The CDR3 protein is CASSSGYTDTQYF. The DNA of the CDR3 is TGTGCCAGCAGTTCGGGGTACACAGATACGCAGTATTTT.

The chain uses TRBV19 and TRBJ2-3; D is undetermined. V lost 5 bases, J lost 6 bases, and 15 bases lay in between. This CDR3 has 14 residues. CDR1 and CDR2 from the germline V gene are LNHDA and SQIVND (reference sequence). The CDR3 DNA is TGTGCCAGTAGTGCCAGTGGCAAGAGGGATACGCAGTATTTT. Translating it yields CASSASGKRDTQYF. The full variable domain, its missing parts supplied by reference TRBV19 and TRBJ2-3, is DGGITQSPKYLFRKEGQNVTLSCEQNLNHDAMYWYRQDPGQGLRLIYYSQIVNDFQKGDIAEGYSVSREKKESFPLTVTSAQKNPTAFYLCASSASGKRDTQYFGPGTRLTVL.

This sequence joins TRBV7-6 and TRBJ2-7; D gene unclear. This CDR3 spans 14 amino acids. From germline, CDR1 is SGHVS and CDR2 FNYEAQ. Trimming removed 3 bases from V and 6 bases from J, with 15 bases in between. CDR3 bases: TGTGCCAGCAGCTTGCGGACGGCCGCTGGCGAGCAGTACTTC. Protein product: CASSLRTAAGEQYF.

This clonotype appeared once. The genes are TRBV20-1 and TRBJ2-1, with TRBD2 matching over 14 bases. J was trimmed by 12 bases and V by 3 bases; bases with no gene match: 4. The germline V gene has CDR1 DFQATT and CDR2 SNEGSKA (reference sequence). The CDR3 is 13 residues long. The CDR3 loop reads CSARTSGRGWQFF. Written as DNA, the CDR3 is TGCAGTGCTAGGACTAGCGGGAGGGGTTGGCAGTTCTTC.

Remarks on this clonotype: At one of its ends the junction is not consistent with the germline gene, which may arise from a read error. The rearrangement joins TRBV7-6 to TRBJ1-4; D is uncertain. The CDR3 contains 13 residues. CDR1 is SGHVS and CDR2 is FNYEAQ in the germline V gene. The CDR3 region has the DNA TGTGCCAGCAGCTTCCTCGGTTATGAAAAACCGTTTTTT. Its protein is CASSFLGYEKPFF.

This clonotype was observed a handful of times. The chain employs TRBV7-6 and TRBJ1-3, with a weak D call TRBD1 (5 bases). Per germline, CDR1 SGHVS and CDR2 FNYEAQ. V was clipped by 2 bases and J by 0 bases, with 23 bases between them. CDR3 length equals 20 residues. CDR3 sequence: CASSLMGTGTSFSSGNTIYF. CDR3 coding DNA: TGTGCCAGCAGCTTAATGGGGACCGGGACTTCTTTCTCCTCTGGAAACACCATATATTTT.

This clonotype occurred many times. The chain has TRBV7-8 and TRBJ1-5; tentatively, D is TRBD1 (5 bases). Germline V gives CDR1 SGHVS, CDR2 FQNEAQ. This CDR3 spans 13 amino acids. V lost 5 bases, J lost 7 bases, and 12 bases lay in between. This CDR3 is CASSRDVGQPQHF. The CDR3 nucleotides read TGTGCCAGCAGCCGGGACGTGGGACAGCCCCAGCATTTT. Drawing the rest from reference TRBV7-8 and TRBJ1-5, the complete variable domain is GAGVSQSPRYKVAKRGQDVALRCDPISGHVSLFWYQQALGQGPEFLTYFQNEAQLDKSGLPSDRFFAERPEGSVSTLKIQRTQQEDSAVYLCASSRDVGQPQHFGDGTRLSIL.

The sample holds a few counts of this clonotype. For the CDR3, the DNA is TGTGCCAGCAGCTTAGATCGGTTAGCGGGGGCGTACAATGAGCAGTTCTTC. This gives the protein CASSLDRLAGAYNEQFF. This chain uses TRBV11-2 with TRBJ2-1, with TRBD2 identical over 9 bases. Trimming at V came to 0 bases and at J to 4 bases, leaving 7 bases not matched to a gene. The V gene's germline CDR1 is SGHAT and CDR2 FQNNGV. This CDR3 is built from 17 residues.

V and J are TRBV5-4 and TRBJ2-5, with TRBD1 matching over 12 bases. Germline CDR1 and CDR2: SGHNT and YYREEE (reference sequence). The CDR3 spans 16 residues. The V gene end was trimmed by 4 bases and the J gene end by 5 bases; junction bases not matched to a gene: 9. The CDR3 protein is CASSPPPGQGAETQYF. In nucleotides, the CDR3 is TGTGCCAGCAGCCCCCCCCCGGGACAGGGGGCCGAGACCCAGTACTTC.

The genes are TRBV7-2 and TRBJ1-1; 8 nucleotides agree with TRBD1. Trimming took 1 base from V and 3 from J; bases not matched to a gene: 7. Germline CDR1 and CDR2: SGHTA and FQGNSA. CDR3 length equals 16 residues. The CDR3 here is CASSLEAGGADTEAFF. DNA for the CDR3: TGTGCCAGCAGCTTAGAGGCAGGGGGCGCCGACACTGAAGCTTTCTTT. Full variable domain (remainder filled in from reference TRBV7-2 and TRBJ1-1): GAGVSQSPSNKVTEKGKDVELRCDPISGHTALYWYRQSLGQGLEFLIYFQGNSAPDKSGLPSDRFSAERTGGSVSTLTIQRTQQEDSAVYLCASSLEAGGADTEAFFGQGTRLTVV.

The chain is built from TRBV6-2 or TRBV6-3 and TRBJ2-2, with D perhaps being TRBD1 or TRBD2 (5 bases each). The CDR3 sequence is 13 residues long. Germline V lookup: CDR1 MNHEY, CDR2 SVGEGT. Trimming pared 2 bases from V and 10 bases from J, leaving 11 bases between. The CDR3 sequence is CASSYGGTAELFF. CDR3 sequence (DNA): TGTGCCAGCAGTTACGGTGGGACGGCGGAGCTGTTTTTT.

V usage is TRBV12-3 or TRBV12-4 and J usage is TRBJ1-1; D not certain. The V end was cut by 5 bases, the J end by 1 base, with 8 bases between. The CDR3 totals 13 residues. CDR3 region: CASSIDKNTEAFF. The CDR3 DNA is TGTGCCAGCAGTATTGACAAGAACACTGAAGCTTTCTTT.

This clonotype was counted only a few times. The V call is TRBV7-6, the J call TRBJ2-1; TRBD2 aligns across 7 bases. V was clipped by 4 bases and J by 0 bases; unmatched bases: 6. CDR1 and CDR2 (germline): SGHVS, FNYEAQ. The CDR3 sequence is 16 residues long. CDR3 amino acids: CASSSGGDSSYNEQFF. The CDR3 nucleotides are TGTGCCAGCAGCTCGGGGGGAGACAGCTCCTACAATGAGCAGTTCTTC. Together with reference TRBV7-6 and TRBJ2-1, the CDR3 gives the full variable domain: GAGVSQSPRYKVTKRGQDVALRCDPISGHVSLYWYRQALGQGPEFLTYFNYEAQQDKSGLPNDRFSAERPEGSISTLTIQRTEQRDSAMYRCASSSGGDSSYNEQFFGPGTRLTVL.

The V call is TRBV28, the J call TRBJ1-5, with a tentative D call TRBD1 (5 bases). Germline V gene data show CDR1 as MDHEN and CDR2 as SYDVKM. V was trimmed by 3 bases and J by 0 bases, leaving 12 bases between them. The CDR3 sequence is 16 residues long. CDR3 loop: CASSLSGLLSNQPQHF. CDR3 DNA sequence: TGTGCCAGCAGTTTGTCGGGACTCCTTAGCAATCAGCCCCAGCATTTT. Drawing the rest from reference TRBV28 and TRBJ1-5, the complete variable domain is DVKVTQSSRYLVKRTGEKVFLECVQDMDHENMFWYRQDPGLGLRLIYFSYDVKMKEKGDIPEGYSVSREKKERFSLILESASTNQTSMYLCASSLSGLLSNQPQHFGDGTRLSIL.

CDR3 bases: TGCAGTGCTAGAGATACCTACACAGATACGCAGTATTTT. Residues: CSARDTYTDTQYF. J is TRBJ2-3 and V is TRBV20-1; no firm D call. Germline V gene sequence: CDR1 DFQATT, CDR2 SNEGSKA (reference sequence). This CDR3 has 13 residues. Between the trimmed V and J ends, which lost 0 bases and 2 bases, there was a span of 6 bases.

V usage is TRBV6-6 and J usage is TRBJ2-7; D is possibly TRBD1 or TRBD2 (5 bases each). The CDR3 is 15 residues long. Germline V CDR1 and CDR2: MNHNY, SVGAGI (reference sequence). Trimming removed 3 bases from V and 2 bases from J, with 14 bases in between. The CDR3 region has the DNA TGTGCCAGCAGTTATAGGTACGGGGCCACCTACGAGCAGTACTTC. It specifies CASSYRYGATYEQYF.

CDR3 in DNA: TGCAGTGCTAGAGTTGGGGTCATGAACACTGAAGCTTTCTTT. This translates into CSARVGVMNTEAFF. The V and J genes are TRBV20-1 and TRBJ1-1; the D is unclear. In germline, CDR1 is DFQATT, CDR2 SNEGSKA (reference sequence). V gave up 1 base and J gave up 0 bases, with 9 bases separating them. CDR3 length equals 14 residues.

The gene calls are TRBV19 and TRBJ2-1; 9 positions agree with TRBD2. CDR1 is LNHDA and CDR2 is SQIVND in the germline V gene (reference sequence). The CDR3 loop spans 13 amino acids. Germline trimming cut 6 bases from V and 8 bases from J; bases unmatched to any gene: 5. The CDR3: CASRTGLADEQFF. The CDR3 nucleotides are TGTGCCAGTAGGACGGGACTAGCAGATGAGCAGTTCTTC.

The chain couples TRBV27 to TRBJ2-2; possible D gene TRBD1, 6 bases. The CDR3 is 15 amino acids. From germline, CDR1 is MNHEY and CDR2 SMNVEV (reference sequence). Trimming removed 7 bases from V and 7 bases from J, with 19 bases in between. This CDR3 is CASTDNRDTLGELFF. The CDR3 nucleotides are TGTGCCAGCACAGACAACAGGGATACTCTCGGGGAGCTGTTTTTT.

This clonotype was counted only a few times. This chain connects TRBV11-2 to TRBJ2-5, with 8 bases identical to TRBD2. Germline V gene sequence: CDR1 SGHAT, CDR2 FQNNGV. This CDR3 is built from 15 residues. V lost 1 base, J lost 4 bases, and 5 bases stayed unmatched. CDR3 DNA: TGTGCCAGCAGCTTAGTCGGGGGGGCCACAGAGACCCAGTACTTC. Its translation: CASSLVGGATETQYF.

This chain links TRBV7-2 with TRBJ2-5; D might be TRBD1 (6 bases). The V and J ends lost 4 bases and 3 bases respectively, with 12 bases between them. Germline values: CDR1 SGHTA, CDR2 FQGNSA. There are 14 residues in the CDR3. For the CDR3, the DNA is TGTGCCAGCAGCTCATGGACAGAAAAAGAGACCCAGTACTTC. It translates to CASSSWTEKETQYF. Filled out from reference TRBV7-2 and TRBJ2-5, the complete variable domain reads GAGVSQSPSNKVTEKGKDVELRCDPISGHTALYWYRQSLGQGLEFLIYFQGNSAPDKSGLPSDRFSAERTGGSVSTLTIQRTQQEDSAVYLCASSSWTEKETQYFGPGTRLLVL.

This chain links TRBV6-2 or TRBV6-3 with TRBJ2-5; no clear D gene. The CDR3 runs to 13 residues. Trimming stripped 6 bases from V and 1 base from J, with 9 bases between. Germline V gives CDR1 MNHEY, CDR2 SVGEGT. CDR3 residues: CASSPPFQETQYF. DNA of the CDR3: TGTGCCAGCAGCCCGCCCTTCCAAGAGACCCAGTACTTC.

This rearrangement joins TRBV6-1 to TRBJ2-3; the match to TRBD1 covers 9 bases. Germline CDR1 and CDR2: MNHNS and SASEGT. The CDR3 loop spans 16 amino acids. With 5 bases clipped from V and 2 bases from J, the junction kept 8 bases outside the gene matches. The CDR3 sequence: CASSQGTGTFTDTQYF. The CDR3, as DNA: TGTGCCAGCAGTCAAGGGACAGGGACCTTCACAGATACGCAGTATTTT.

The chain employs TRBV20-1 and TRBJ2-3, with D perhaps matching TRBD2 (7 bases). The V gene lost 6 bases and the J gene lost 4 bases, with 17 bases spanning the gap. This CDR3 has 14 residues. Germline CDR1 DFQATT, CDR2 SNEGSKA (reference sequence). The CDR3 nucleotides are TGCAGTGCCATGGACGGGGAGGGGGCAGATACGCAGTATTTT. This translates into CSAMDGEGADTQYF.

The J gene is TRBJ1-4, the V gene TRBV7-6; unclear D gene. Germline V gene sequence: CDR1 SGHVS, CDR2 FNYEAQ. Deletions cut 8 bases from V and 7 bases from J, with 17 bases between. The CDR3 has 14 amino acids. The CDR3 DNA is TGTGCCAGCGGTCCCAGCGGTCCCAGTGAAAAACTGTTTTTT. Translating it yields CASGPSGPSEKLFF. The full variable domain, completed using reference TRBV7-6 and TRBJ1-4, is GAGVSQSPRYKVTKRGQDVALRCDPISGHVSLYWYRQALGQGPEFLTYFNYEAQQDKSGLPNDRFSAERPEGSISTLTIQRTEQRDSAMYRCASGPSGPSEKLFFGSGTQLSVL.